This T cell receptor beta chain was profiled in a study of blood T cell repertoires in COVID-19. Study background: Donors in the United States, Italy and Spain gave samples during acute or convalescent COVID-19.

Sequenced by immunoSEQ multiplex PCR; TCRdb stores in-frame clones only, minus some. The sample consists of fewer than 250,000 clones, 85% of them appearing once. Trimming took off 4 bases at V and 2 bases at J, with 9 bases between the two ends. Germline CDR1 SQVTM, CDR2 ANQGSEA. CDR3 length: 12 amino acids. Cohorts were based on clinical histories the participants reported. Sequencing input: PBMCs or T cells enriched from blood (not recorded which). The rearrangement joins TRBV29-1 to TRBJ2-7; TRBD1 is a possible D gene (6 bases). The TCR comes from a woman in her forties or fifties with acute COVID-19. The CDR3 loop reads CSVADSAYEQYF. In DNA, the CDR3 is TGCAGCGTTGCGGACAGCGCCTACGAGCAGTACTTC.